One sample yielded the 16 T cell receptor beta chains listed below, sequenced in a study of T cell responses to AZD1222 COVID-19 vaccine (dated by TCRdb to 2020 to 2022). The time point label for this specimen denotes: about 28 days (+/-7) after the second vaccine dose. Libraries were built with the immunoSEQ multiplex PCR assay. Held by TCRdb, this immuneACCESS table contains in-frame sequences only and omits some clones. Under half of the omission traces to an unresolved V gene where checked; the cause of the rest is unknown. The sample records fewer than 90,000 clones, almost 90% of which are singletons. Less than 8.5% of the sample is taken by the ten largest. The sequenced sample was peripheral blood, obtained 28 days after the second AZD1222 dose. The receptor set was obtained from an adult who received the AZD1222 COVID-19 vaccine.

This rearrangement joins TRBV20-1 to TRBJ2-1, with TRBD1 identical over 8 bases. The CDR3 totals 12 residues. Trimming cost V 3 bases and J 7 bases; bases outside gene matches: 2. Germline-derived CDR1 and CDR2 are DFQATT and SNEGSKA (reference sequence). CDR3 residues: CSASRQGNEQFF. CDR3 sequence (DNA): TGCAGTGCTAGTCGACAGGGGAATGAGCAGTTCTTC.

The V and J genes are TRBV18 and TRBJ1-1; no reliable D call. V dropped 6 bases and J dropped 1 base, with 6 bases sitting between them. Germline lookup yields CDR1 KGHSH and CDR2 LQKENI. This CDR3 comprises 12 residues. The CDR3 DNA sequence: TGTGCCAGCTCCCTAAGGAACACTGAAGCTTTCTTT. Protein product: CASSLRNTEAFF.

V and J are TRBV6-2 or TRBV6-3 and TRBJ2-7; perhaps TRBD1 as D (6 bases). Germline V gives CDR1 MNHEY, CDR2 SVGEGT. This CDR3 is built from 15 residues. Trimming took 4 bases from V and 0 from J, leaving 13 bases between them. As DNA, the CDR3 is TGTGCCAGCAGTTCAAGGGGGAAGAGCTCCTACGAGCAGTACTTC. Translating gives CASSSRGKSSYEQYF.

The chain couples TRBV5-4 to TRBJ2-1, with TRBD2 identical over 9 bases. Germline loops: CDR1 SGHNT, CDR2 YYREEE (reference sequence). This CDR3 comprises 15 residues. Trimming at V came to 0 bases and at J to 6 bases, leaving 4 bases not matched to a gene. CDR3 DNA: TGTGCCAGCAGCTTGGGTAGCGGGAGTTTCAATGAGCAGTTCTTC. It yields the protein CASSLGSGSFNEQFF.

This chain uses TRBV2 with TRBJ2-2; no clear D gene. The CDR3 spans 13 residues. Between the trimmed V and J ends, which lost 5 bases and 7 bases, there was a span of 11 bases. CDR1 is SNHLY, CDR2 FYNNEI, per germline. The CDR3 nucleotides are TGTGCCAGCAGTCCCCTGGGGTACGGGGAGCTGTTTTTT. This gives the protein CASSPLGYGELFF.

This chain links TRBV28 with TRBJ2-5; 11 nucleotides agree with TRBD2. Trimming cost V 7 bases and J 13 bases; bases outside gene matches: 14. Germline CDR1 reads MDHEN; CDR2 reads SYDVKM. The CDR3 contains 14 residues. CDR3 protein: CASNEPGLAASWYF. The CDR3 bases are TGTGCCAGCAACGAACCGGGACTAGCGGCATCTTGGTACTTC.

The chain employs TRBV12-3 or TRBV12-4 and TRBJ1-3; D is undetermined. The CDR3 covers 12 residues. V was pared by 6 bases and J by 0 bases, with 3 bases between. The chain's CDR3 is CASSPSGNTIYF. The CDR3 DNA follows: TGTGCCAGCAGCCCCTCTGGAAACACCATATATTTT.

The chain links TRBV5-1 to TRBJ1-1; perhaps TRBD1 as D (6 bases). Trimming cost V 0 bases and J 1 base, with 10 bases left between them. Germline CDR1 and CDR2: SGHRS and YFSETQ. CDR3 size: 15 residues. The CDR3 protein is CASSLGDIPNTEAFF. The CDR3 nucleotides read TGCGCCAGCAGCTTGGGGGACATACCGAACACTGAAGCTTTCTTT.

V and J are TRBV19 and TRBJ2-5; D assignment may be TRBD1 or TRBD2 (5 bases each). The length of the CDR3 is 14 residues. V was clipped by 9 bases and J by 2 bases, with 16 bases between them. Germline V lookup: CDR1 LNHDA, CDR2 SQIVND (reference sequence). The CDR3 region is CASRDLWGQETQYF. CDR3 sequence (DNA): TGTGCCAGCAGAGACCTTTGGGGGCAAGAGACCCAGTACTTC.

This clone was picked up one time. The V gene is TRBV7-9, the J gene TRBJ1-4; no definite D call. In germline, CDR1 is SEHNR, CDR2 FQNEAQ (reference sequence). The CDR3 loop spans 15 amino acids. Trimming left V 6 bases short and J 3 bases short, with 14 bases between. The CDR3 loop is CASRKTSGANEKLFF. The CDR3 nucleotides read TGTGCCAGCAGAAAAACCAGTGGAGCTAATGAAAAACTGTTTTTT.

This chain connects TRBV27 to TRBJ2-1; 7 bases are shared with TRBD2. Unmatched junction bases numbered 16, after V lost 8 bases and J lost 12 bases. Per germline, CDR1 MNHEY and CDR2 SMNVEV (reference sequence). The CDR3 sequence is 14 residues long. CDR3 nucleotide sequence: TGTGCCAGCGGAGAGGGACTATTCCGCTTCTCGCAGTTCTTC. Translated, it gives CASGEGLFRFSQFF.

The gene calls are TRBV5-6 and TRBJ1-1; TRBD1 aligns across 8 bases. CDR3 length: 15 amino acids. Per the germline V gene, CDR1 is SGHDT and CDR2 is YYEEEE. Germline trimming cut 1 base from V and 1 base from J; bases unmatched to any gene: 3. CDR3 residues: CASSLWDRRNTEAFF. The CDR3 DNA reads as TGTGCCAGCAGCTTGTGGGACAGGAGGAACACTGAAGCTTTCTTT.

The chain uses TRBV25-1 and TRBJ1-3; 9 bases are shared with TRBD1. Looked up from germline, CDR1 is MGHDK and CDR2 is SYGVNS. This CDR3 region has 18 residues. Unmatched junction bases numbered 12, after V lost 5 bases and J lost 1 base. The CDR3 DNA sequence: TGTGCCAGCAGTCCCCACGGACAGGGGCCTTCTTCTGGAAACACCATATATTTT. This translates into CASSPHGQGPSSGNTIYF.

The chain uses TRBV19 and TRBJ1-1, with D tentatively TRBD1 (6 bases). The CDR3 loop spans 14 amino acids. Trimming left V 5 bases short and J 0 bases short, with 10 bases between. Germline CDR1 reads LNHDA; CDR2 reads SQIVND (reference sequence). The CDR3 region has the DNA TGTGCCAGTAGTCACGGGACATTGAACACTGAAGCTTTCTTT. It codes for CASSHGTLNTEAFF.

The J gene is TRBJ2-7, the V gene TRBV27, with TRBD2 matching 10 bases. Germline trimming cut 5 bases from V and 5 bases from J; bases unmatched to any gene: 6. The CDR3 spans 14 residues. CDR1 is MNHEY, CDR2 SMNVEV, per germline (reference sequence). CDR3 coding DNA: TGTGCCAGCAGTCTCCCCGGACTAGCGGACGAGCAGTACTTC. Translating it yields CASSLPGLADEQYF.

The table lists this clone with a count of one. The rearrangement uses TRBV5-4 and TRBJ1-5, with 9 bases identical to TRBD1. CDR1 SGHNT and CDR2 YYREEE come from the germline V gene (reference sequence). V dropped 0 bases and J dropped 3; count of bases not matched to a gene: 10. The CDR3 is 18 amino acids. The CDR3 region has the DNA TGTGCCAGCAGCTTGGGGGGACAGGGCCTCGAAGACAATCAGCCCCAGCATTTT. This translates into CASSLGGQGLEDNQPQHF.